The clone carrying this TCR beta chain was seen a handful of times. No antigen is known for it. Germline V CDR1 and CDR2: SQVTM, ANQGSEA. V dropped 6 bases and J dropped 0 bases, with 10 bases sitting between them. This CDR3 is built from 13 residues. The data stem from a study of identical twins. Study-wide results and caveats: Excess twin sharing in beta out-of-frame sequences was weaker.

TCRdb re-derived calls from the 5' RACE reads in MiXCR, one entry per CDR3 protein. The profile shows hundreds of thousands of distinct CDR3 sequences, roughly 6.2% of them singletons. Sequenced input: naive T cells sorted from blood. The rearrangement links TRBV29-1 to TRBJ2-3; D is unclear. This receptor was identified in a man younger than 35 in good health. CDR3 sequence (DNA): TGCAGCGTCGGCGGCCCTAGCACAGATACGCAGTATTTT. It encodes CSVGGPSTDTQYF.